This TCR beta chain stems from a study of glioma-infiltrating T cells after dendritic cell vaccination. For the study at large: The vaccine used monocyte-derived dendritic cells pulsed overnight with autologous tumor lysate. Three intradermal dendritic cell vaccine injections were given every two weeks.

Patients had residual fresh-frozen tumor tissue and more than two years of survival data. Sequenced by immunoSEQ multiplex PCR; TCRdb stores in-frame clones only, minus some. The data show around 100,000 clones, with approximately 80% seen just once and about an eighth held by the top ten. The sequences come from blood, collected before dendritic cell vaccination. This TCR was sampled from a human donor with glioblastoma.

The CDR3 DNA reads as TGCGCCAGCAGCCAGAAGCAGCAGGGGCGTTCCTACAATGAGCAGTTCTTC. It translates to CASSQKQQGRSYNEQFF. V usage is TRBV4-1 and J usage is TRBJ2-1; perhaps TRBD1 as D (6 bases). The CDR3 totals 17 residues. Germline CDR1 MGHRA, CDR2 YSYEKL. The germline V and J ends were trimmed by 3 bases and 1 base, with 16 bases remaining between them.